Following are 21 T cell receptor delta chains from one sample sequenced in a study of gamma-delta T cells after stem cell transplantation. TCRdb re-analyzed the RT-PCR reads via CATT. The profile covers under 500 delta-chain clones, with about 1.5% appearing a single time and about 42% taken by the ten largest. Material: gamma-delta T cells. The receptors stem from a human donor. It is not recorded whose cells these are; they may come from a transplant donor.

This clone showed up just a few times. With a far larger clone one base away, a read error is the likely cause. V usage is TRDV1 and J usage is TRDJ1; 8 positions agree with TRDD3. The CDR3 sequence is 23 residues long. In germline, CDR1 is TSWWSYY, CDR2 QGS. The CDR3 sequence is CAPGASHPSLWGIRRGFTDKLIF. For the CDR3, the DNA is TGTGCTCCTGGGGCATCCCACCCCTCCCTTTGGGGGATTAGGCGCGGGTTCACCGATAAACTCATCTTT.

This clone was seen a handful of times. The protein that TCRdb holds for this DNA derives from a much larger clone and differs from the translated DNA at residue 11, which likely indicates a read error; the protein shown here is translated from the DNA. CDR3 DNA sequence: TGTGCCTGTGACACCGTGCTGGGGGTATCCCGGGACACCCGACAGATGTTTTTC. This gives the protein CACDTVLGVSRDTRQMFF. The V and J genes are TRDV2 and TRDJ3; TRDD3 aligns across 7 bases. The CDR3 consists of 18 residues. The germline CDR1 and CDR2 sequences are GEAIGNYY and EKD. V shed 0 bases, J shed 5 bases, and the junction held 9 bases outside the gene matches.

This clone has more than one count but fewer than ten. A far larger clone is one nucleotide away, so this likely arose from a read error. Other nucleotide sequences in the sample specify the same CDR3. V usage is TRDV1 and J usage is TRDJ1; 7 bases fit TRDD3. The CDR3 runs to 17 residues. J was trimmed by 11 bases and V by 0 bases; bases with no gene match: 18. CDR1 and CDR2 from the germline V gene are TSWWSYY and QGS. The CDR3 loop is CALGELVLGVLRGKLIF. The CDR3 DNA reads TGTGCTCTTGGGGAACTCGTCCTGGGGGTCCTCCGTGGTAAGCTCATCTTT.

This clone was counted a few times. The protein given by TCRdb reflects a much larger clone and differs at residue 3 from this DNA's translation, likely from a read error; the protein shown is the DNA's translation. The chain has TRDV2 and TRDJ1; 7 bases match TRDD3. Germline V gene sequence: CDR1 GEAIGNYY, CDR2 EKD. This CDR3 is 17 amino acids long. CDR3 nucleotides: TGTGCCCGTGATCCACTACTGGGGACCCAGTACACCGATAAACTCATCTTT. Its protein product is CARDPLLGTQYTDKLIF.

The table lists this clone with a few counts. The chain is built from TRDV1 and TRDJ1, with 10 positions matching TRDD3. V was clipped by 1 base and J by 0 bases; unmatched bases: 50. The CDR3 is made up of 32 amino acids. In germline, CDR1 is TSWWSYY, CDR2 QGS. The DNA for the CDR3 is TGTGCTCTTGGGGAACGGTATGTCCATGTTAAAGCATTGGAGGCCGGACTGGGGGATTCCCACACCTCCGTTAAAAACACCGATAAACTCATCTTT. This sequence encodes CALGERYVHVKALEAGLGDSHTSVKNTDKLIF.

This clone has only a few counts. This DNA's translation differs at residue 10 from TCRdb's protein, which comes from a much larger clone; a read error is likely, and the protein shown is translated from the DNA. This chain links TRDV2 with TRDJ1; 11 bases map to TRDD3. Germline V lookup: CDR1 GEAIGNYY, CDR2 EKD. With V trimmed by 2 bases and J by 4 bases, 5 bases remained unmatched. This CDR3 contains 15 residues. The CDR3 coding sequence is TGTGCCTGTGACAAACTGGGGGATAGCATCGATAAACTCATCTTT. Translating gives CACDKLGDSIDKLIF.

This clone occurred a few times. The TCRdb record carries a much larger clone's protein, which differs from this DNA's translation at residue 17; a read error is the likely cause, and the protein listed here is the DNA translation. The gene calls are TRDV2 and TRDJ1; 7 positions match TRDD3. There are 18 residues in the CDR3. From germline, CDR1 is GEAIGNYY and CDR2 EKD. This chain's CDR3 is CACDQLGTHTSPTGKLTF. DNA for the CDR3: TGTGCCTGTGACCAACTGGGGACACATACCTCCCCCACTGGTAAACTCACCTTT.

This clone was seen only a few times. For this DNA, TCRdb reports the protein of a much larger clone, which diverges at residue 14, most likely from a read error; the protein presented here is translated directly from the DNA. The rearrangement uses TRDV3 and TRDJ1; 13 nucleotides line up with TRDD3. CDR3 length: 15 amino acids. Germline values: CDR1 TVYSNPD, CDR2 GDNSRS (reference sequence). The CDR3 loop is CALSDWGIRADKLTF. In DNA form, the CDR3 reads TGTGCCTTGTCCGACTGGGGGATACGCGCCGATAAACTCACCTTT.

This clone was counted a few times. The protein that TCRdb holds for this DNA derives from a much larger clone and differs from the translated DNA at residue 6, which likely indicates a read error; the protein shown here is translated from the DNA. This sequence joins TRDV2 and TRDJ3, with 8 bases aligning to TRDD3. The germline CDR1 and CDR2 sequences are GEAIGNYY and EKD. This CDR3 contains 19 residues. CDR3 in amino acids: CACDTVGIPSSWDTRRMFF. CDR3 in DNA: TGTGCCTGTGACACCGTGGGGATACCAAGCTCCTGGGACACCCGACGGATGTTTTTC.

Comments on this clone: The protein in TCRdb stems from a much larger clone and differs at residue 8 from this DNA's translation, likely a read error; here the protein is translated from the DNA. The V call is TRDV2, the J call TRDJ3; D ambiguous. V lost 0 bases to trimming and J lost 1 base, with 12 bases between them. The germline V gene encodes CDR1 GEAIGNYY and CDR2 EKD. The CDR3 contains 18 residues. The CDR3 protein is CACDTVLEVSWDTRQMFF. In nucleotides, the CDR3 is TGTGCCTGTGACACCGTGCTGGAGGTATCCTGGGACACCCGACAGATGTTTTTC.

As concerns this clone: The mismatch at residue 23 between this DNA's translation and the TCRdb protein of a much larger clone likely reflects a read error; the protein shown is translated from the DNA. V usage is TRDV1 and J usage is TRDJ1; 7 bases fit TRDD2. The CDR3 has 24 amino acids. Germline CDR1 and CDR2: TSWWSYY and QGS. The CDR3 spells CALGELSAFLGIRHPSWYTDKLTF. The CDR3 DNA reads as TGTGCTCTTGGGGAACTCTCTGCCTTCCTGGGTATACGGCACCCTTCCTGGTACACCGATAAACTCACCTTT.

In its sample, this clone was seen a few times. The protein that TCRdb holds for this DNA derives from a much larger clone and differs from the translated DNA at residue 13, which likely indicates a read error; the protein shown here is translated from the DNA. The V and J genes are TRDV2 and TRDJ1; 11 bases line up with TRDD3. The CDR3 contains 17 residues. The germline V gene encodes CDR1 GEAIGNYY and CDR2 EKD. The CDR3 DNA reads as TGTGCCTGCGAGTCCCTGGGGGATACCGAGGACACCAATAAACTCATCTTT. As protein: CACESLGDTEDTNKLIF.

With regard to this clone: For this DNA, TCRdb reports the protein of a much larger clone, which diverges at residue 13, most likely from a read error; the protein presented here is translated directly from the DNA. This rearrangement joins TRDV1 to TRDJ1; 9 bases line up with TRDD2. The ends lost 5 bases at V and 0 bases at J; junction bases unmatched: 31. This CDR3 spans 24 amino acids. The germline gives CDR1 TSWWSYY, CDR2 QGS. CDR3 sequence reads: CALGPPEPPFLRSLGKYYTDKLIF. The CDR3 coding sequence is TGTGCTCTTGGGCCCCCTGAGCCCCCCTTCCTACGTTCCTTAGGGAAGTATTACACCGATAAACTCATCTTT.

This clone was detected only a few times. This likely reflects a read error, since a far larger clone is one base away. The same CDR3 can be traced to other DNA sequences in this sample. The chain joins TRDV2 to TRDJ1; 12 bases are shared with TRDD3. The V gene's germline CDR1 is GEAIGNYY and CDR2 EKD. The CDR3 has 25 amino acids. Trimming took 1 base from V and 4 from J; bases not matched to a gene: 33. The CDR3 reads CACDTMRPSPSVSGGYAVPSDKLIF. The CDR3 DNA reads TGTGCCTGTGACACAATGCGGCCTTCCCCTTCGGTATCTGGGGGATACGCGGTCCCTAGCGATAAACTCATCTTT.

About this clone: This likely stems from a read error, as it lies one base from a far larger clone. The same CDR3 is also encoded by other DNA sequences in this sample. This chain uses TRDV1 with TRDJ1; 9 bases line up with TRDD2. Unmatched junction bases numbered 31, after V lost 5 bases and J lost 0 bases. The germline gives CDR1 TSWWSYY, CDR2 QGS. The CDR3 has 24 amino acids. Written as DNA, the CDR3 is TGTGCTCTTGGGCCCCCTGAGCCCCCCTTCCTACGTTTCCTAGGGAAGTATTACACCGATAAACTCATCTTT. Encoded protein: CALGPPEPPFLRFLGKYYTDKLIF.

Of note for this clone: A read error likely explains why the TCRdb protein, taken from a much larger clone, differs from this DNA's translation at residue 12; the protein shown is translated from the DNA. The CDR3: CACDPLPAPRTERVDTDKLIF. The CDR3 DNA follows: TGTGCCTGTGACCCCCTTCCCGCCCCCCGTACTGAGCGGGTGGACACCGATAAACTCATCTTT. The chain employs TRDV2 and TRDJ1; tentatively, D is TRDD2 (6 bases). The CDR3 is 21 amino acids. CDR1 is GEAIGNYY and CDR2 is EKD in the germline V gene. V dropped 3 bases and J dropped 0 bases, with 31 bases sitting between them.

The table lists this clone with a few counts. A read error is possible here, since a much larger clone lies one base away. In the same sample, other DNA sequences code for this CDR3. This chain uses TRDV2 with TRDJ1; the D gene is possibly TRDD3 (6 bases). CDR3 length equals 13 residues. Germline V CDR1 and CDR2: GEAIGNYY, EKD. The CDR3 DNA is TGTGCCTGCGACACCTGGGGAACCGATAAACTCATCTTT. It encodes CACDTWGTDKLIF.

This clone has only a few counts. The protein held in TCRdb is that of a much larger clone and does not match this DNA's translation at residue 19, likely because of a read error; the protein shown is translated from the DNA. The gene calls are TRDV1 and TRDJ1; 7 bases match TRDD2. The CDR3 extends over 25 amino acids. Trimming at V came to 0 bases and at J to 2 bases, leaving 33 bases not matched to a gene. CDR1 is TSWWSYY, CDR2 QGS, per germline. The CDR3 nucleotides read TGTGCTCTTGGGGAACTTGGGCAATTCCTACCCATCGGGCGGTACTGGAGACACAGGACCGATAAACTCATCTTT. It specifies CALGELGQFLPIGRYWRHRTDKLIF.

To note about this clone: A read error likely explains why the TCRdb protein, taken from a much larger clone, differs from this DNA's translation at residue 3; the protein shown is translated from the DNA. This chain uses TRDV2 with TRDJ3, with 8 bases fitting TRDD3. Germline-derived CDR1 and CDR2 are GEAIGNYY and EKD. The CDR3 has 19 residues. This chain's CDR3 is CAWDTAGIPSSWDTRQMFF. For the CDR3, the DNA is TGTGCCTGGGACACCGCGGGGATACCAAGCTCCTGGGACACCCGACAGATGTTTTTC.

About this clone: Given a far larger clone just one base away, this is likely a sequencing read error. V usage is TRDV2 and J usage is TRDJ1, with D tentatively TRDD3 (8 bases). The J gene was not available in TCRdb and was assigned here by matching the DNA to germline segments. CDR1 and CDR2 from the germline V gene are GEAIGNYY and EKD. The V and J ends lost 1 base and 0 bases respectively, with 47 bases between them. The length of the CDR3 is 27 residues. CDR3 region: CACDTGTPVFFPTGELGDLAYTDKLIF. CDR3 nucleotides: TGTGCCTGTGACACGGGCACACCCGTTTTTTTTCCTACGGGAGAGCTGGGGGACCTCGCGTACACCGATAAACTCATCTTT.

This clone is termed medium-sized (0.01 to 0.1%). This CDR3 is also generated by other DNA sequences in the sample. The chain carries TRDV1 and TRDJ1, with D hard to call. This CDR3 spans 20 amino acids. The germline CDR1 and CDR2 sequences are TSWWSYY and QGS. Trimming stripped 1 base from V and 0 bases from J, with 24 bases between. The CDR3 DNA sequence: TGTGCTCTTGGGGAACCTAAATTCCCTGTGCTGTCTTTGTACACCGATAAACTCATCTTT. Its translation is CALGEPKFPVLSLYTDKLIF.